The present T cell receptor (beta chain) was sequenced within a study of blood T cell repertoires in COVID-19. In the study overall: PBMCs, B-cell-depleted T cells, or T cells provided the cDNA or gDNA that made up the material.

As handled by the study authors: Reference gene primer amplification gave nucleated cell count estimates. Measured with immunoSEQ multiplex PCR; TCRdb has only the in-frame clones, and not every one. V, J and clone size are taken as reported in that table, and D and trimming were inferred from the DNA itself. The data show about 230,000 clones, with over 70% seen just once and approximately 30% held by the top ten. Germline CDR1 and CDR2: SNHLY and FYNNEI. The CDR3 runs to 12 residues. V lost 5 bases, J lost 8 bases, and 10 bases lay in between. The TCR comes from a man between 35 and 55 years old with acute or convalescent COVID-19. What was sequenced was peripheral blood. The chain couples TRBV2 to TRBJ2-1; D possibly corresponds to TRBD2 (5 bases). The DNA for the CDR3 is TGTGCCAGCAGTTGGCTAGCCCATGAGCAGTTCTTC. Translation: CASSWLAHEQFF.